The 4 T cell receptor beta chains reported below all come from one sample, sequenced in a study of T-cell reconstitution after alpha-beta-depleted transplantation in children. Unique molecular identifiers featured in how the TCRbeta library was prepared. TCRdb processed the PCR reads anew with MiXCR; each CDR3 protein has one entry. This sample has around 140,000 distinct CDR3 sequences, with more than 8% found just once. The sequencing here drew on PBMCs, mostly from graft donor cells, taken 180 days after TCRalphabeta/CD19-depleted stem cell transplant. These receptors all stem from a female patient between 2 and 10 years old who had a stem cell transplant for congenital amegakaryocytic thrombocytopenia, so the T cells may come from the graft donor.

This clonotype was observed at least ten times. The rearrangement uses TRBV20-1 and TRBJ1-1; no clear D gene. Trimming pared 0 bases from V and 0 bases from J, leaving 8 bases between. CDR3 size: 14 residues. Germline CDR1 DFQATT, CDR2 SNEGSKA (reference sequence). CDR3 nucleotide sequence: TGCAGTGCTAGAGAGATCTTCATGAACACTGAAGCTTTCTTT. Its translation: CSAREIFMNTEAFF.

This clonotype came up many times. The chain joins TRBV5-1 to TRBJ2-5, with D possibly being TRBD1 or TRBD2 (5 bases each). V was clipped by 4 bases and J by 2 bases, with 6 bases between them. Germline V gives CDR1 SGHRS, CDR2 YFSETQ. CDR3 length equals 12 residues. The CDR3 nucleotides read TGCGCCAGCAGCGGGGGACAAGAGACCCAGTACTTC. It yields the protein CASSGGQETQYF.

In its sample, this clonotype was seen many times. The chain links TRBV12-3 or TRBV12-4 to TRBJ2-7; the D gene is possibly TRBD1 (6 bases). V was shortened by 7 bases and J by 0 bases, with 10 bases between the two germline ends. This CDR3 region has 13 residues. The CDR3 DNA is TGTGCCAGCACTCCGACAGGCTCCTACGAGCAGTACTTC. Encoded protein: CASTPTGSYEQYF.

A single count supports this clonotype. A read error is possible here, since a much larger clone lies one base away. The chain is built from TRBV28 and TRBJ2-5; D not certain. Germline CDR1 is MDHEN and CDR2 is SYDVKM. This CDR3 has 15 amino acids. CDR3 in amino acids: CASSLLRGAEEIQYF. The CDR3 DNA is TGTGCCAGCAGTTTACTCCGCGGAGCCGAAGAGATCCAGTACTTC.